The rows below give T cell receptor beta chains drawn from one sample of a study of T cell responses to AZD1222 COVID-19 vaccine. Assay: immunoSEQ multiplex PCR; the TCRdb copy retains only in-frame clones and omits some. The profile shows fewer than 200,000 clones, 92% of them singletons. The sample here was peripheral blood, taken on day 0 of AZD1222 vaccination. Receptors originate from an adult in good health. Each CDR3 is given with its conserved first and last residue. D genes are given only for firm matches. The size of a clone is reported for some rows only, either as once, few or many, or as a class for expanded clones.

d_call: NA; clone_size: NA; v_call: TRBV5-1; j_call: TRBJ2-5; cdr3_nt: TGCGCCAGCAGCAGGGGGGGTTCGGAAGAGACCCAGTACTTC; cdr3_aa: CASSRGGSEETQYF
d_call: TRBD2; clone_size: NA; v_call: TRBV6-2/TRBV6-3; j_call: TRBJ2-7; cdr3_nt: TGTGCCAGCAGTTCTCCACCAACCTCTAGCGGGAAGGTGGGAGAGCAGTACTTC; cdr3_aa: CASSSPPTSSGKVGEQYF
d_call: NA; clone_size: once; v_call: TRBV10-3; j_call: TRBJ2-7; cdr3_nt: TGTGCCATCAGTGAGTCGGACGGGGCCGCGGGCGAGCAGTACTTC; cdr3_aa: CAISESDGAAGEQYF
d_call: TRBD1; clone_size: NA; v_call: TRBV10-3; j_call: TRBJ1-1; cdr3_nt: TGTGCCATCAGGCGGGACAGCCGGCCCACTGAAGCTTTCTTT; cdr3_aa: CAIRRDSRPTEAFF
d_call: TRBD1; clone_size: NA; v_call: TRBV18; j_call: TRBJ2-2; cdr3_nt: TGTGCCAGCTCATTGCCGGGACAGGGTGCCACCGGGGAGCTGTTTTTT; cdr3_aa: CASSLPGQGATGELFF
d_call: NA; clone_size: NA; v_call: TRBV6-5; j_call: TRBJ2-3; cdr3_nt: TGTGCCAGCAGTTTGGACAGAAGCACAGATACGCAGTATTTT; cdr3_aa: CASSLDRSTDTQYF
d_call: NA; clone_size: NA; v_call: TRBV27; j_call: TRBJ1-1; cdr3_nt: TGTGCCAGCAGTTTATCCACAGTGGGCACTGAAGCTTTCTTT; cdr3_aa: CASSLSTVGTEAFF
d_call: NA; clone_size: NA; v_call: TRBV18; j_call: TRBJ1-2; cdr3_nt: TGTGCCAGCTCACCCCGACCAGGTTACGAGCGGGATGGCTACACCTTC; cdr3_aa: CASSPRPGYERDGYTF
d_call: TRBD2; clone_size: NA; v_call: TRBV19; j_call: TRBJ2-3; cdr3_nt: TGTGCCAGTAGACTAGCGGGGGTTGGTACAGATACGCAGTATTTT; cdr3_aa: CASRLAGVGTDTQYF
d_call: NA; clone_size: NA; v_call: TRBV29-1; j_call: TRBJ1-3; cdr3_nt: TGCAGCGCCTCAGGGTTATTCTCTGGAAACACCATATATTTT; cdr3_aa: CSASGLFSGNTIYF
d_call: TRBD1; clone_size: many; v_call: TRBV6-4; j_call: TRBJ1-6; cdr3_nt: TGTGCCAGCAGTGACTCGACAGGGGGCAATTCACCCCTCCACTTT; cdr3_aa: CASSDSTGGNSPLHF
d_call: NA; clone_size: NA; v_call: TRBV4-2; j_call: TRBJ1-5; cdr3_nt: TGTGCCAGCAGCCAAGATTTAAGGGGTCGAAGCAATCAGCCCCAGCATTTT; cdr3_aa: CASSQDLRGRSNQPQHF
d_call: NA; clone_size: NA; v_call: TRBV6-5; j_call: TRBJ1-5; cdr3_nt: TGTGCCAGCAGTTACTTAGGGCGGGCACTGGAGCCCCAGCATTTT; cdr3_aa: CASSYLGRALEPQHF
d_call: TRBD1; clone_size: NA; v_call: TRBV5-5; j_call: TRBJ1-1; cdr3_nt: TGTGCCAGCAGCTTGAGGGACAGGGGGCGAGGTCGGTCAGAGAACACTGAAGCTTTCTTT; cdr3_aa: CASSLRDRGRGRSENTEAFF
d_call: TRBD2; clone_size: NA; v_call: TRBV6-5; j_call: TRBJ2-2; cdr3_nt: TGTGCCAGCAGTTATCAGCGGGAGGGAGACGGGGAGCTGTTTTTT; cdr3_aa: CASSYQREGDGELFF
d_call: NA; clone_size: NA; v_call: TRBV7-2; j_call: TRBJ2-1; cdr3_nt: TGTGCCAGCAGCTTCCCGGCGCCCGAGGAGCAGTTCTTC; cdr3_aa: CASSFPAPEEQFF
d_call: NA; clone_size: NA; v_call: TRBV9; j_call: TRBJ1-3; cdr3_nt: TGTGCCAGCAGCATAAGCGGGGGGCAATTTGGAAACACCATATATTTT; cdr3_aa: CASSISGGQFGNTIYF
d_call: NA; clone_size: NA; v_call: TRBV7-8; j_call: TRBJ1-2; cdr3_nt: TGTGCCAGCAGCCCGACTCGGATGCCCTATGGCTACACCTTC; cdr3_aa: CASSPTRMPYGYTF
d_call: TRBD1; clone_size: NA; v_call: TRBV19; j_call: TRBJ1-3; cdr3_nt: TGTGCCAGTAGGCTCGACAGGGTCTCTGGAAACACCATATATTTT; cdr3_aa: CASRLDRVSGNTIYF
d_call: NA; clone_size: NA; v_call: TRBV5-1; j_call: TRBJ2-1; cdr3_nt: TGCGCCAGCAGCAGCGATAGCGGTGAGCAGTTCTTC; cdr3_aa: CASSSDSGEQFF
d_call: TRBD2; clone_size: NA; v_call: TRBV19; j_call: TRBJ2-1; cdr3_nt: TGTGCCAGTAGTATAGATCCCCAGCGGGAGGGTTATGAGCAGTTCTTC; cdr3_aa: CASSIDPQREGYEQFF
d_call: TRBD2; clone_size: NA; v_call: TRBV7-7; j_call: TRBJ2-5; cdr3_nt: TGTGCCAGCAGCTCACGAGGGACTAGCGGGAGGGCCGGAGAGACCCAGTACTTC; cdr3_aa: CASSSRGTSGRAGETQYF
d_call: NA; clone_size: NA; v_call: TRBV21-1; j_call: TRBJ1-1; cdr3_nt: TGTGCCAGCAGCAAAGGGGGGGTCTGGAAAAGATCGAGGACTGAAGCTTTCTTT; cdr3_aa: CASSKGGVWKRSRTEAFF
d_call: NA; clone_size: NA; v_call: TRBV5-1; j_call: TRBJ2-7; cdr3_nt: TGCGCCAGCAGCTTGGACGGGATGTTCCGGTACGAGCAGTACTTC; cdr3_aa: CASSLDGMFRYEQYF
d_call: TRBD2; clone_size: once; v_call: TRBV24-1; j_call: TRBJ2-2; cdr3_nt: TGTGCCACCAGTGATCCCGGGACTAGCTTGGGCACCGGGGAGCTGTTTTTT; cdr3_aa: CATSDPGTSLGTGELFF
d_call: NA; clone_size: NA; v_call: TRBV3-1/TRBV3-2; j_call: TRBJ2-3; cdr3_nt: TGTGCCAGCAGCTCGGGACTAGATACGCAGTATTTT; cdr3_aa: CASSSGLDTQYF
d_call: TRBD1; clone_size: NA; v_call: TRBV6-5; j_call: TRBJ1-2; cdr3_nt: TGTGCCAGCAGTCTGGGACAGGGAGGTGGCTACACCTTC; cdr3_aa: CASSLGQGGGYTF
d_call: TRBD1; clone_size: NA; v_call: TRBV18; j_call: TRBJ1-6; cdr3_nt: TGTGCCAGCTCACCCCGGGGGGACAGCGCCTATAATTCACCCCTCCACTTT; cdr3_aa: CASSPRGDSAYNSPLHF
d_call: NA; clone_size: NA; v_call: TRBV3-1/TRBV3-2; j_call: TRBJ1-2; cdr3_nt: TGTGCCAGCAGCCTTGATACCGGGGGCGCGGCCTATGGCTACACCTTC; cdr3_aa: CASSLDTGGAAYGYTF
d_call: TRBD1; clone_size: NA; v_call: TRBV18; j_call: TRBJ2-7; cdr3_nt: TGTGCCAGCTCCGCCGGACAGGGCTACGAGCAGTACTTC; cdr3_aa: CASSAGQGYEQYF